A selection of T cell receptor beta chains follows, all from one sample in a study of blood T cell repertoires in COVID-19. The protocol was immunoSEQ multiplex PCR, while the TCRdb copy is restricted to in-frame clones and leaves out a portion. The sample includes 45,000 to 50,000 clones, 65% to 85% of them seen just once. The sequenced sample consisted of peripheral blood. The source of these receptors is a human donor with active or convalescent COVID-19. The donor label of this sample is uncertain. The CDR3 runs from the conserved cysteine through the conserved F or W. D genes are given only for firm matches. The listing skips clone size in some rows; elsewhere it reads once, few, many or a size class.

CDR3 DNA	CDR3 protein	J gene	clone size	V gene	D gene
TGTGCCAGTAGTAAAGGGGGGGTAGGGTCCCAAGAGACCCAGTACTTC	CASSKGGVGSQETQYF	TRBJ2-5	-	TRBV19	-
TGTGCCAGCAGCTTAGGCGACTACGAGCAGTACTTC	CASSLGDYEQYF	TRBJ2-7	-	TRBV7-9	-
TGTGCCACCACCGGGACAGCGAACACCGGGGAGCTGTTTTTT	CATTGTANTGELFF	TRBJ2-2	-	TRBV24-1	TRBD1
TGTGCCATCAGTGAACCCACGTCCCACGGGTATAATTCACCCCTCCACTTT	CAISEPTSHGYNSPLHF	TRBJ1-6	-	TRBV10-3	-
TGTGCCAGCAGCTTAGACCGCAGGCAGGGGAACACAGATACGCAGTATTTT	CASSLDRRQGNTDTQYF	TRBJ2-3	-	TRBV7-6	-
TGTGCCAGCAGTTCCCCAGGGAAAAGGCTCTATGGCTACACCTTC	CASSSPGKRLYGYTF	TRBJ1-2	-	TRBV6-6	-
TGTGCCAGTACCCTGGGACAGCTCAATCAGCCCCAGCATTTT	CASTLGQLNQPQHF	TRBJ1-5	-	TRBV19	TRBD1
TGTGCCAGCAGCCTCAAGAGGAACACTGAAGCTTTCTTT	CASSLKRNTEAFF	TRBJ1-1	-	TRBV7-8	-
TGTGCCAGCTCACCTTCTAGGGTAGCGGGGCTCGTTAAGTTCTTC	CASSPSRVAGLVKFF	TRBJ2-1	-	TRBV18	TRBD2
TGTGCCAGCAGTTTCGGGACTAATGAAAAACTGTTTTTT	CASSFGTNEKLFF	TRBJ1-4	-	TRBV12-3/TRBV12-4	-
TGTGCCAGCAGCCGACAGAGGGACAGAACCTCCTACGAGCAGTACTTC	CASSRQRDRTSYEQYF	TRBJ2-7	-	TRBV11-1	TRBD1
TGCGCCAGCAGTCCACCCGAGAGCAGGGGGCCCTACGAGCAGTACTTC	CASSPPESRGPYEQYF	TRBJ2-7	-	TRBV23-1	TRBD1
TGTGCCAGTAGTATTCCTAGCGGGAGAGACTACGAGCAGTACTTC	CASSIPSGRDYEQYF	TRBJ2-7	-	TRBV19	TRBD2
TGTGCCAGCACCCCCGGTGGGGCCTACTCCTACGAGCAGTACTTC	CASTPGGAYSYEQYF	TRBJ2-7	few	TRBV9	-
TGTGCCTGGATACTTAAGCCGGGAGCTTATAATTCACCCCTCCACTTT	CAWILKPGAYNSPLHF	TRBJ1-6	-	TRBV30	-
TGTGCCAGCAGTTTAAGCAACTCCTACGAGCAGTACTTC	CASSLSNSYEQYF	TRBJ2-7	-	TRBV12-3/TRBV12-4	-
TGTGCCAGCAGTGCACAGGGGGCGGCCGGAAACACCATATATTTT	CASSAQGAAGNTIYF	TRBJ1-3	-	TRBV28	TRBD1
TGTGCCAGCAGTTACCCTTCGTCAGATACGCAGTATTTT	CASSYPSSDTQYF	TRBJ2-3	few	TRBV6-2/TRBV6-3	-
TGTGCCAGCAGCCCGCGAGCGGGAGGAGAATCCAATGAGCAGTTCTTC	CASSPRAGGESNEQFF	TRBJ2-1	-	TRBV9	TRBD2
TGCGCCAGCAGTCCCCCTTTATTGGAGAGCTCCTATAATTCACCCCTCCACTTT	CASSPPLLESSYNSPLHF	TRBJ1-6	-	TRBV23-1	-
TGTGCCAGCAGCCCCCGACAGGGGGGCTTTAATGAAAAACTGTTTTTT	CASSPRQGGFNEKLFF	TRBJ1-4	-	TRBV3-1/TRBV3-2	TRBD1
TGTGCCAGCAGGAGAGGCTCCTACGAGCAGTACTTC	CASRRGSYEQYF	TRBJ2-7	-	TRBV28	-
TGTGCCAGCAGCGTAGGGACTAGCAGCCAAGAGACCCAGTACTTC	CASSVGTSSQETQYF	TRBJ2-5	-	TRBV9	TRBD2
TGCGCCAGCAGCTTGGCCCGGGGTACGAACACCGGGGAGCTGTTTTTT	CASSLARGTNTGELFF	TRBJ2-2	-	TRBV5-1	-
TGTGCCAGCAGCTTGGGCATTCACTTCTATGGCTACACCTTC	CASSLGIHFYGYTF	TRBJ1-2	many	TRBV7-9	-
TGTGCCAGCCGGGTCGAGCCAAAATCCGGGGAGCTGTTTTTT	CASRVEPKSGELFF	TRBJ2-2	-	TRBV27	-
TGCAGCGTTCAGGGAACAGATACGCAGTATTTT	CSVQGTDTQYF	TRBJ2-3	-	TRBV29-1	-
TGCCCCACCAGCCTGTCCGGGGGGGGGACCGGGGAGCTGTTTTTT	CPTSLSGGGTGELFF	TRBJ2-2	-	TRBV4-1	TRBD2
TGTGCCAGCAGTTCGGGGTTTGATGGGGTGAACACTGAAGCTTTCTTT	CASSSGFDGVNTEAFF	TRBJ1-1	-	TRBV28	-
TGTGCCAGCAGCTCACAGGGGGCGAACACCGGGGAGCTGTTTTTT	CASSSQGANTGELFF	TRBJ2-2	-	TRBV7-7	TRBD1
TGCGCCAGCAGCTCCGGGGGAGCGGGGCCCTACAATGAGCAGTTCTTC	CASSSGGAGPYNEQFF	TRBJ2-1	-	TRBV5-1	TRBD2
TGTGCCTGGAGTCGTTTCGGACAGGGCAATAATTCACCCCTCCACTTT	CAWSRFGQGNNSPLHF	TRBJ1-6	once	TRBV30	TRBD1
TGCGCCAGCAGCCCGGCACCTGACAGGGTCTATGGCTACACCTTC	CASSPAPDRVYGYTF	TRBJ1-2	once	TRBV4-3	TRBD1
TGTGCCAGCAGTGGAGGGCTAGGCAGTCCTTACGAGCAGTACTTC	CASSGGLGSPYEQYF	TRBJ2-7	once	TRBV2	-
TGTGCCAGCAGCTTAGACCCCACCGGGAGCGGTGGCTACACCTTC	CASSLDPTGSGGYTF	TRBJ1-2	-	TRBV7-3	-
TGTGCCTGGAGTCAAGGACTAGTCTACGGCTACACCTTC	CAWSQGLVYGYTF	TRBJ1-2	-	TRBV30	-
TGTGCCAGTAGAGAACCCGGGGGGAACACTGAAGCTTTCTTT	CASREPGGNTEAFF	TRBJ1-1	once	TRBV19	-
TGTGCCAGCAGCCCGGGACAACCGATAAACCGGTACTTC	CASSPGQPINRYF	TRBJ2-7	-	TRBV6-5	-
TGCGCCAGCGCAGATACTAACTATGGCTACACCTTC	CASADTNYGYTF	TRBJ1-2	few	TRBV5-1	-
TGTGCCAGCACCCTCTTGGACAGATCCAATCAGCCCCAGCATTTT	CASTLLDRSNQPQHF	TRBJ1-5	-	TRBV2	-
TGTGCCAGTAGTATTATGCAGAGCACAGATACGCAGTATTTT	CASSIMQSTDTQYF	TRBJ2-3	-	TRBV19	-
TGTGCCTGGAGTCCACCACCTACTAGCGGGAGGGCCCAGGGGCACTACAATGAGCAGTTCTTC	CAWSPPPTSGRAQGHYNEQFF	TRBJ2-1	few	TRBV30	TRBD2